This section outlines one T cell receptor (beta chain) sequence together with its context. Antigen: not known. This sample was taken from a study of blood T cells in healthy people across ages. Whole-study findings and limits: There was a strong correlation between TCR beta diversity and naive T cell percentage.

Together with a sample-barcoded 5' primer, a J-beta primer mix was included in a second PCR lasting about 7 to 12 cycles. MiXCR was run by TCRdb on the 5' RACE reads, yielding one entry per CDR3 protein. The sample includes 1.5 million to 2 million distinct CDR3 sequences, over 25% of them seen just once. The CDR3 is made up of 14 amino acids. CDR1 and CDR2 (germline): MNHEY, SVGEGT. V was pared by 7 bases and J by 5 bases, with 18 bases between. The receptor was derived from a woman under 40 in good health. The V gene is TRBV6-2 or TRBV6-3, the J gene TRBJ2-7; D gene unclear. Input material: blood. The CDR3 nucleotides read TGTGCCAGCACTTTCTCCGGCCGACCCCACGAGCAGTACTTC. Translated, it gives CASTFSGRPHEQYF.